One and the same sample provided the 26 T cell receptor beta chains below, sequenced in a study of shared clonotypes between healthy human individuals. Repertoires were generated with immunoSEQ multiplex PCR, while TCRdb's copy carries only in-frame clones and drops some. This sample has hundreds of thousands of clones, with approximately 97% found just once. The specimen was naive CD4+ T cells sorted from blood. The subset is: CD45RA+ positively selected. The receptors were sampled from a woman in her 30s in good health.

The CDR3 here is CASSLKPAGTYEQYF. The CDR3 DNA reads as TGTGCCAGCAGTTTGAAGCCAGCGGGAACCTACGAGCAGTACTTC. This sequence joins TRBV27 and TRBJ2-7, with TRBD2 matching 7 bases. J was trimmed by 2 bases and V by 3 bases; bases with no gene match: 7. The CDR3 covers 15 residues. Germline V lookup: CDR1 MNHEY, CDR2 SMNVEV (reference sequence).

The CDR3 DNA follows: TGCGCCAGCAGCTCCCCTGCCTTGAACACTGAAGCTTTCTTT. Its translation is CASSSPALNTEAFF. The chain employs TRBV5-1 and TRBJ1-1; no clear D gene. The CDR3 is made up of 14 amino acids. V lost 3 bases, J lost 0 bases, and 9 bases lay in between. Germline assignment: CDR1 SGHRS and CDR2 YFSETQ.

CDR3 in DNA: TGTGCCAGCAGCCCAGGCCAGGGTATGAACACTGAAGCTTTCTTT. This codes for CASSPGQGMNTEAFF. The V call is TRBV7-2, the J call TRBJ1-1; the D gene is possibly TRBD1 (5 bases). The CDR3 consists of 15 residues. Germline V gene data show CDR1 as SGHTA and CDR2 as FQGNSA. Trimming took off 5 bases at V and 0 bases at J, with 13 bases between the two ends.

The chain carries TRBV10-2 and TRBJ1-4; D is uncertain. The CDR3 is 12 residues long. The V end was cut by 2 bases, the J end by 12 bases, with 10 bases between. Germline lookup yields CDR1 WSHSY and CDR2 SAAADI. CDR3 region: CASSEIEGELFF. Written as DNA, the CDR3 is TGCGCCAGCAGTGAGATTGAGGGAGAACTGTTTTTT.

The rearrangement links TRBV5-1 to TRBJ2-7; 13 nucleotides line up with TRBD2. CDR1 SGHRS and CDR2 YFSETQ come from the germline V gene. This CDR3 contains 16 residues. With V trimmed by 3 bases and J by 1 base, 4 bases remained unmatched. The CDR3: CASSSSGLAGSYEQYF. CDR3 DNA sequence: TGCGCCAGCAGCTCCTCGGGACTAGCGGGGTCCTACGAGCAGTACTTC.

This rearrangement joins TRBV19 to TRBJ2-3; the D is unclear. The V gene's germline CDR1 is LNHDA and CDR2 SQIVND (reference sequence). The CDR3 spans 15 residues. The V end was cut by 4 bases, the J end by 1 base, with 12 bases between. CDR3 coding DNA: TGTGCCAGTAGTAAGGAGAGTCTGGGCACAGATACGCAGTATTTT. Translated: CASSKESLGTDTQYF.

The chain recombines TRBV29-1 with TRBJ2-7, with D possibly TRBD1 on 6 matching bases. The CDR3 contains 14 residues. Trimming shortened V by 4 bases and J by 1 base, and 14 bases separated the two germline ends. Germline-derived CDR1 and CDR2 are SQVTM and ANQGSEA. The CDR3 sequence: CSVARRGRSYEQYF. The CDR3 DNA reads as TGCAGCGTTGCCCGCAGGGGACGGTCCTACGAGCAGTACTTC.

V gene TRBV28 combines with J gene TRBJ1-5; the D is unclear. This CDR3 has 12 residues. CDR1 is MDHEN, CDR2 SYDVKM, per germline. Trimming pared 3 bases from V and 10 bases from J, leaving 10 bases between. CDR3 loop: CASSFLTVPQHF. For the CDR3, the DNA is TGTGCCAGCAGTTTCCTAACGGTCCCCCAGCATTTT.

The chain combines TRBV7-9 with TRBJ2-3; D assignment may be TRBD1 or TRBD2 (6 bases each). With 7 bases removed from V and 0 bases from J, the gap between germline ends came to 20 bases. Per germline, CDR1 SEHNR and CDR2 FQNEAQ (reference sequence). CDR3 length: 17 residues. CDR3 DNA: TGTGCCAGCAATGTCGGGGGCAGGGTATTTAGCACAGATACGCAGTATTTT. This sequence encodes CASNVGGRVFSTDTQYF. Variable domain in full (rest from reference TRBV7-9 and TRBJ2-3): DTGVSQNPRHKITKRGQNVTFRCDPISEHNRLYWYRQTLGQGPEFLTYFQNEAQLEKSRLLSDRFSAERPKGSFSTLEIQRTEQGDSAMYLCASNVGGRVFSTDTQYFGPGTRLTVL.

The J gene is TRBJ2-5, the V gene TRBV7-2, with unresolved D. This CDR3 has 15 amino acids. Germline assignment: CDR1 SGHTA and CDR2 FQGNSA. V was trimmed by 5 bases and J by 2 bases, leaving 15 bases between them. CDR3 nucleotides: TGTGCCAGCAGCCTAGGCCCAAGCCCACAAGAGACCCAGTACTTC. Translation gives CASSLGPSPQETQYF.

The chain is built from TRBV9 and TRBJ1-1; tentative D call: TRBD1 (6 bases). The germline V gene has CDR1 SGDLS and CDR2 YYNGEE. The CDR3 runs 13 residues. Trimming took 4 bases from V and 4 from J, leaving 11 bases between them. The CDR3 protein is CASSSRGATEAFF. CDR3 DNA: TGTGCCAGCAGCTCGAGGGGGGCCACTGAAGCTTTCTTT.

The chain links TRBV2 to TRBJ1-2; D gene unclear. Germline values: CDR1 SNHLY, CDR2 FYNNEI. The V end lost 5 bases, the J end lost 7 bases, and 8 bases lay between the germline ends. The CDR3 totals 11 residues. CDR3 nucleotide sequence: TGTGCCAGCAGTCTGGCCTCTGGCTACACCTTC. Its translation: CASSLASGYTF.

The rearrangement uses TRBV28 and TRBJ2-7; the match to TRBD1 covers 9 bases. In germline, CDR1 is MDHEN, CDR2 SYDVKM. The ends lost 2 bases at V and 6 bases at J; junction bases unmatched: 8. This CDR3 spans 15 amino acids. The CDR3 here is CASSLSGTGYREQYF. For the CDR3, the DNA is TGTGCCAGCAGTTTAAGCGGGACAGGGTACCGCGAGCAGTACTTC.

The CDR3 region has the DNA TGCGCCAGCAGCGGTGGGACTAGCGGATTCACAGATACGCAGTATTTT. Translated: CASSGGTSGFTDTQYF. V gene TRBV5-1 combines with J gene TRBJ2-3; 11 bases map to TRBD2. The CDR3 runs to 16 residues. The germline gives CDR1 SGHRS, CDR2 YFSETQ. With 4 bases clipped from V and 2 bases from J, the junction kept 6 bases outside the gene matches. The variable domain in full, completed from reference TRBV5-1 and TRBJ2-3, reads KAGVTQTPRYLIKTRGQQVTLSCSPISGHRSVSWYQQTPGQGLQFLFEYFSETQRNKGNFPGRFSGRQFSNSRSEMNVSTLELGDSALYLCASSGGTSGFTDTQYFGPGTRLTVL.

The chain couples TRBV5-6 to TRBJ2-5; no definite D call. V shed 2 bases and J shed 5 bases, with 10 bases lying between them. The germline V gene encodes CDR1 SGHDT and CDR2 YYEEEE. The CDR3 is made up of 13 amino acids. The CDR3 coding sequence is TGTGCCAGCAGCTTCGCCCCAAGGGAGACCCAGTACTTC. It yields the protein CASSFAPRETQYF.

The V and J genes are TRBV29-1 and TRBJ1-1; D is unclear. Germline V gene sequence: CDR1 SQVTM, CDR2 ANQGSEA. The CDR3 is 13 residues long. Trimming pared 5 bases from V and 5 bases from J, leaving 15 bases between. In DNA form, the CDR3 reads TGCAGCGTTAGCGACGGGTGGCGGACTGAAGCTTTCTTT. Its protein product is CSVSDGWRTEAFF. Complete variable domain (other parts from reference TRBV29-1 and TRBJ1-1): SAVISQKPSRDICQRGTSLTIQCQVDSQVTMMFWYRQQPGQSLTLIATANQGSEATYESGFVIDKFPISRPNLTFSTLTVSNMSPEDSSIYLCSVSDGWRTEAFFGQGTRLTVV.

This CDR3 is CASSPGTSGRETQYF. CDR3 bases: TGTGCCAGCAGTCCCGGGACTAGCGGGAGGGAGACCCAGTACTTC. V usage is TRBV27 and J usage is TRBJ2-5; 15 nucleotides agree with TRBD2. This CDR3 region has 15 residues. V shed 5 bases, J shed 5 bases, and the junction held 3 bases outside the gene matches. Germline assignment: CDR1 MNHEY and CDR2 SMNVEV (reference sequence).

V gene TRBV28 combines with J gene TRBJ2-3; TRBD1 aligns across 9 bases. Germline assignment: CDR1 MDHEN and CDR2 SYDVKM. V was clipped by 6 bases and J by 1 base; unmatched bases: 5. This CDR3 is 15 amino acids long. In DNA form, the CDR3 reads TGTGCCAGCAGCTACAGGGGGCGCGGCACAGATACGCAGTATTTT. It is translated as CASSYRGRGTDTQYF.

The V gene is TRBV5-5, the J gene TRBJ2-7; 7 bases fit TRBD1. The trim removed 4 bases at V and 0 bases at J, leaving 10 bases unmatched. Germline-derived CDR1 and CDR2 are SGHKS and YYEKEE (reference sequence). There are 16 residues in the CDR3. This CDR3 is CASSLLGQRNSYEQYF. Written as DNA, the CDR3 is TGTGCCAGCAGCCTATTGGGACAGAGAAACTCCTACGAGCAGTACTTC.

The CDR3 DNA follows: TGTGCCAGCAGTAGACACACCGCGAACACAGATACGCAGTATTTT. This codes for CASSRHTANTDTQYF. The chain carries TRBV27 and TRBJ2-3; D is unclear. CDR1 is MNHEY and CDR2 is SMNVEV in the germline V gene (reference sequence). This CDR3 region has 15 residues. V was pared by 5 bases and J by 2 bases, with 14 bases between.

This chain connects TRBV29-1 to TRBJ2-1, with 12 bases fitting TRBD2. In germline, CDR1 is SQVTM, CDR2 ANQGSEA. With V trimmed by 6 bases and J by 6 bases, 15 bases remained unmatched. The CDR3 has 17 amino acids. The CDR3, as DNA: TGCAGCGTGCGGACTAGCGGGGTGCTAATGGGGTTCAATGAGCAGTTCTTC. Its translation: CSVRTSGVLMGFNEQFF.

This sequence joins TRBV30 and TRBJ1-6; TRBD1 might be the D (5 bases). The CDR3 covers 14 residues. V lost 3 bases and J 10 bases, leaving 16 bases between the germline ends. Per germline, CDR1 GTSNPN and CDR2 SVGIG (reference sequence). CDR3 protein: CAWSLGGEKSPLHF. Written as DNA, the CDR3 is TGTGCCTGGAGCCTCGGGGGTGAGAAGTCACCCCTCCACTTT.

The J gene is TRBJ2-7, the V gene TRBV5-4, with TRBD1 matching 8 bases. Germline lookup yields CDR1 SGHNT and CDR2 YYREEE (reference sequence). CDR3 length: 16 residues. J gave up 1 base and V 2 bases, and 8 bases lay outside the gene matches. CDR3 bases: TGTGCCAGCAGCTTCAGCCCCGGGACAGGTTCCTACGAGCAGTACTTC. Translated: CASSFSPGTGSYEQYF.

The chain combines TRBV5-8 with TRBJ2-1; the D call may be TRBD1 or TRBD2 (6 bases each). Germline V gene sequence: CDR1 SGHTS, CDR2 YDEGEE. This CDR3 spans 14 amino acids. V was trimmed by 5 bases and J by 8 bases, leaving 17 bases between them. The CDR3 region has the DNA TGTGCCAGCAGGTCGGCCCCTAGGGGGGATGAGCAGTTCTTC. The encoded protein is CASRSAPRGDEQFF.

The rearrangement joins TRBV5-8 to TRBJ2-5, with TRBD1 matching 7 bases. From germline, CDR1 is SGHTS and CDR2 YDEGEE. J gave up 9 bases and V 5 bases, and 22 bases lay outside the gene matches. This CDR3 has 17 amino acids. DNA of the CDR3: TGTGCCAGCAGGCCCGGCCCGAGGGCGACAGGGCGAGGGGCCCAGTACTTC. Translation: CASRPGPRATGRGAQYF.

The rearrangement joins TRBV7-9 to TRBJ2-2, with 11 bases that match TRBD2. There are 17 residues in the CDR3. Germline loops: CDR1 SEHNR, CDR2 FQNEAQ (reference sequence). Germline trimming cut 4 bases from V and 0 bases from J; bases unmatched to any gene: 4. The CDR3 is CASSSYSGRANTGELFF. CDR3 DNA sequence: TGTGCCAGCAGCTCCTATAGCGGGAGGGCGAACACCGGGGAGCTGTTTTTT.